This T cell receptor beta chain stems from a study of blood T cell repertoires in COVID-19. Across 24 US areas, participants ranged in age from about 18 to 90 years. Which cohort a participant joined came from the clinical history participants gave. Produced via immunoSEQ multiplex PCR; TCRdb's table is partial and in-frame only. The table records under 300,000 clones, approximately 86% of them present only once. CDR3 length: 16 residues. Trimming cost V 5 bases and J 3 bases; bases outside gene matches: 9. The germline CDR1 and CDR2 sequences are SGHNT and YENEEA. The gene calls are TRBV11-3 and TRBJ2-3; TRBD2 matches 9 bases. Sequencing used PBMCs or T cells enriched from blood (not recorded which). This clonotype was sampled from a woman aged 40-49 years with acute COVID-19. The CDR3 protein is CASSPIAGEMTDTQYF. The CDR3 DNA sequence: TGTGCCAGCAGCCCTATAGCGGGAGAGATGACAGATACGCAGTATTTT.